This T cell receptor beta chain was found in a study of patients and donors after allogeneic stem cell transplantation. MiXCR, applied by TCRdb to the RT-PCR reads, yields one record per CDR3 protein. In the table there are around 150,000 distinct CDR3 sequences, about 40% of which are singletons. This clonotype turned up a few times. Germline V gene sequence: CDR1 LGHNA, CDR2 YSLEER. The CDR3 length is 17 residues. Trimming took 4 bases from V and 0 from J; bases not matched to a gene: 8. The source material was blood, either unsorted or a sorted T cell fraction (not recorded which). The TCR sequence derives from a human donor who was either an allogeneic HSCT recipient or a stem cell or donor lymphocyte infusion donor (not recorded which). It is not recorded whose cells these are; they may come from a transplant donor. The rearrangement links TRBV4-3 to TRBJ1-1, with 10 bases lining up with TRBD1. The CDR3 region is CASSLVPGQGMNTEAFF. CDR3 coding DNA: TGCGCCAGCAGCCTCGTCCCGGGACAGGGGATGAACACTGAAGCTTTCTTT.